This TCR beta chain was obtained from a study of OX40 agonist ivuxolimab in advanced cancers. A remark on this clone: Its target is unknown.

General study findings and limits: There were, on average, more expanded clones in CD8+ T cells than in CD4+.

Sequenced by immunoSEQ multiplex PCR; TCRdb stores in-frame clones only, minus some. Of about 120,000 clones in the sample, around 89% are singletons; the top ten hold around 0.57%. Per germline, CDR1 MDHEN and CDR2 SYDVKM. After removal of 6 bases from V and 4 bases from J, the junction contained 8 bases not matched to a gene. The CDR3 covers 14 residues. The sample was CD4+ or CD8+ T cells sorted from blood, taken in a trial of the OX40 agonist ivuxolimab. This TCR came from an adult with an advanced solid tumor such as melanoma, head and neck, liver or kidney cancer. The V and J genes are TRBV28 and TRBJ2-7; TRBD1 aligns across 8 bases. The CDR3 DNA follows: TGTGCCAGCAGAACCGCCCAGGGGGCTTACGAGCAGTACTTC. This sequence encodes CASRTAQGAYEQYF.